Presented here are 27 T cell receptor beta chains from one specimen sequenced in a study of T-cell memory formation after mild COVID-19. From the 5' RACE reads, TCRdb called clonotypes with MiXCR, one entry per CDR3 protein. In the table there are 470,000 or so distinct CDR3 sequences, around a quarter of which are singletons. Sequenced sample: PBMCs or a T cell subset sorted from them (not recorded which). These receptors were taken from an adult woman who had mild COVID-19 (a few samples of this study predate the infection). Cell type and time point are not known.

The chain uses TRBV7-9 and TRBJ2-1, with 8 bases fitting TRBD2. CDR3 length equals 16 residues. Germline CDR1 reads SEHNR; CDR2 reads FQNEAQ (reference sequence). V lost 5 bases and J lost 5; bases outside the gene matches: 11. The CDR3 loop reads CASSHPPAGGDNEQFF. The CDR3, as DNA: TGTGCCAGCAGCCACCCCCCGGCGGGAGGAGACAATGAGCAGTTCTTC.

The sample holds a few counts of this clonotype. The gene calls are TRBV18 and TRBJ2-1; TRBD1 agrees at 7 bases. Germline V gene sequence: CDR1 KGHSH, CDR2 LQKENI. V trimming: 2 bases; J trimming: 8 bases; junction bases outside the gene matches: 3. This CDR3 comprises 13 residues. CDR3 in DNA: TGTGCCAGCTCACCAGAGGGGGCGCATGAGCAGTTCTTC. Its translation is CASSPEGAHEQFF.

This chain links TRBV6-6 with TRBJ2-7; a weak D match, TRBD2 (5 bases). Germline V gene sequence: CDR1 MNHNY, CDR2 SVGAGI (reference sequence). V lost 4 bases and J 3 bases, leaving 16 bases between the germline ends. The CDR3 consists of 15 residues. DNA of the CDR3: TGTGCCAGCAGTTCGGGCGGGCCTTACAACTACGAGCAGTACTTC. Protein sequence: CASSSGGPYNYEQYF.

This chain connects TRBV20-1 to TRBJ1-1, with D possibly matching TRBD1 (5 bases). V was pared by 5 bases and J by 1 base, with 14 bases between. The germline gives CDR1 DFQATT, CDR2 SNEGSKA (reference sequence). This CDR3 has 14 amino acids. CDR3 in amino acids: CSARGTGKNTEAFF. As DNA, the CDR3 is TGCAGTGCTCGCGGGACGGGAAAGAACACTGAAGCTTTCTTT.

V gene TRBV6-5 combines with J gene TRBJ2-1; possible D gene TRBD2, 5 bases. Germline V gene lookup returns CDR1 MNHEY and CDR2 SVGAGI. The V end lost 6 bases, the J end lost 5 bases, and 14 bases lay between the germline ends. CDR3 size: 14 residues. Written as DNA, the CDR3 is TGTGCCAGCAGGAGGGTGACCGTTGACAATGAGCAGTTCTTC. Protein product: CASRRVTVDNEQFF.

The rearrangement links TRBV11-3 to TRBJ2-2; the D gene is possibly TRBD1 (6 bases). Per the germline V gene, CDR1 is SGHNT and CDR2 is YENEEA. V gave up 9 bases and J gave up 5 bases, with 16 bases separating them. This CDR3 is 14 amino acids long. The CDR3 coding sequence is TGTGCCAGTACTACAGGGTTGGGAACCGGGGAGCTGTTTTTT. Amino acid sequence: CASTTGLGTGELFF.

The V and J genes are TRBV12-3 or TRBV12-4 and TRBJ2-2; D unresolved. Trimming shortened V by 4 bases and J by 5 bases, and 14 bases separated the two germline ends. The CDR3 spans 15 residues. The chain's CDR3 is CASSSETLPTGELFF. CDR3 in DNA: TGTGCCAGCAGTTCAGAGACTCTCCCAACCGGGGAGCTGTTTTTT.

The chain has TRBV3-1 and TRBJ2-1; 9 nucleotides match TRBD2. CDR3 size: 17 residues. V lost 5 bases to trimming and J lost 2 bases; unmatched junction nucleotides: 10. CDR1 is LGHDT, CDR2 YNNKEL, per germline (reference sequence). The CDR3 DNA is TGTGCCAGCAGCTCACAAGGTCTAGCGGGGACCTACAATGAGCAGTTCTTC. Translating it yields CASSSQGLAGTYNEQFF.

The V and J genes are TRBV9 and TRBJ1-1; no definite D call. V lost 2 bases and J 4 bases, leaving 15 bases between the germline ends. Germline V gene sequence: CDR1 SGDLS, CDR2 YYNGEE. CDR3 size: 15 residues. CDR3 in amino acids: CASSVARDRVTEAFF. CDR3 DNA: TGTGCCAGCAGCGTCGCCCGGGATCGGGTCACTGAAGCTTTCTTT. Full variable domain (outside the CDR3, taken from reference TRBV9 and TRBJ1-1): DSGVTQTPKHLITATGQRVTLRCSPRSGDLSVYWYQQSLDQGLQFLIQYYNGEERAKGNILERFSAQQFPDLHSELNLSSLELGDSALYFCASSVARDRVTEAFFGQGTRLTVV.

This clonotype appeared once. The gene calls are TRBV7-2 and TRBJ2-3; D is unclear. Trimming pared 4 bases from V and 2 bases from J, leaving 10 bases between. The CDR3 runs 14 residues. Germline lookup yields CDR1 SGHTA and CDR2 FQGNSA. CDR3 DNA: TGTGCCAGCAGCTCGATAGAGACCACAGATACGCAGTATTTT. The encoded protein is CASSSIETTDTQYF.

The chain employs TRBV6-1 and TRBJ2-1, with TRBD2 identical over 9 bases. V was pared by 5 bases and J by 7 bases, with 12 bases of the junction left unmatched. The CDR3 has 16 residues. Germline V lookup: CDR1 MNHNS, CDR2 SASEGT. The CDR3 here is CASSQFRRGGYNEQFF. CDR3 nucleotide sequence: TGTGCCAGCAGTCAGTTCCGGCGGGGGGGTTATAATGAGCAGTTCTTC.

This clonotype was picked up a small number of times. This rearrangement joins TRBV7-9 to TRBJ2-4; D gene ambiguous. The CDR3 has 17 residues. Trimming took 2 bases from V and 1 from J, leaving 15 bases between them. Per germline, CDR1 SEHNR and CDR2 FQNEAQ (reference sequence). CDR3 nucleotide sequence: TGTGCCAGCAGCTTATCCGGGTTTACAAAGGCCAAAAACATTCAGTACTTC. Translation gives CASSLSGFTKAKNIQYF. Supplemented by reference TRBV7-9 and TRBJ2-4, the full variable domain reads DTGVSQNPRHKITKRGQNVTFRCDPISEHNRLYWYRQTLGQGPEFLTYFQNEAQLEKSRLLSDRFSAERPKGSFSTLEIQRTEQGDSAMYLCASSLSGFTKAKNIQYFGAGTRLSVL.

This clonotype occurred a few times. The CDR3 DNA follows: TGTGCCAGCAGTTTTATAGGACAGGGGGCAATGAAGTGGGAAAAACTGTTTTTT. This gives the protein CASSFIGQGAMKWEKLFF. This chain links TRBV12-3 or TRBV12-4 with TRBJ1-4; TRBD1 matches at 11 bases. Trimming removed 3 bases from V and 8 bases from J; junction bases left unmatched: 14. This CDR3 comprises 18 residues.

The chain recombines TRBV12-3 or TRBV12-4 with TRBJ2-7, with D perhaps matching TRBD1 (6 bases). This CDR3 is built from 13 residues. Trimming shortened V by 4 bases and J by 9 bases, and 16 bases separated the two germline ends. The CDR3 bases are TGTGCCAGCAGTTCTGTGGGGGCCCCCTGGCAGTACTTC. As protein: CASSSVGAPWQYF.

In this sample, this clonotype turned up a few times. The chain is built from TRBV12-3 or TRBV12-4 and TRBJ2-7, with 10 bases aligning to TRBD1. With 5 bases clipped from V and 2 bases from J, the junction kept 6 bases outside the gene matches. This CDR3 has 15 amino acids. The CDR3, as DNA: TGTGCCAGCAGTCCGGCGGGGACAGGGGCCTACGAGCAGTACTTC. Protein sequence: CASSPAGTGAYEQYF.

The chain uses TRBV4-3 and TRBJ1-3; D call uncertain. The germline CDR1 and CDR2 sequences are LGHNA and YSLEER. This CDR3 is built from 16 residues. V lost 0 bases and J 9 bases, leaving 18 bases between the germline ends. CDR3 residues: CASSQERASALSTIYF. For the CDR3, the DNA is TGCGCCAGCAGCCAAGAAAGGGCGTCAGCGTTAAGCACCATATATTTT.

In the case of this clonotype: Germline is not matched at one junction end, which may reflect a read error. The V and J genes are TRBV15 and TRBJ2-7; perhaps TRBD2 as D (5 bases). The CDR3 consists of 14 residues. The germline CDR1 and CDR2 sequences are LNHNV and YYDKDF (reference sequence). CDR3 nucleotides: TGTGCCACCAGAAGAGTCGAGGGCTCCTACGAGCAGTACTTC. Translating gives CATRRVEGSYEQYF.

CDR3 in amino acids: CASSQVSEDYEQYF. The CDR3 DNA reads TGCGCCAGCAGCCAAGTATCAGAAGACTACGAGCAGTACTTC. The chain couples TRBV4-1 to TRBJ2-7, with D unclear. CDR1 is MGHRA and CDR2 is YSYEKL in the germline V gene. The CDR3 runs 14 residues. V was clipped by 1 base and J by 3 bases, with 10 bases between them.

This clonotype was observed many times. CDR3 in amino acids: CASDFGQNTDTQYF. In DNA form, the CDR3 reads TGTGCCAGCGACTTTGGACAGAACACAGATACGCAGTATTTT. V is TRBV12-3 or TRBV12-4 and J is TRBJ2-3, with a weak D call TRBD1 (6 bases). The CDR3 contains 14 residues. V was cut by 8 bases and J by 2 bases, with 14 bases left in between.

This sequence joins TRBV20-1 and TRBJ2-1; 7 positions match TRBD2. This CDR3 has 16 amino acids. Germline lookup yields CDR1 DFQATT and CDR2 SNEGSKA (reference sequence). V lost 5 bases, J lost 3 bases, and 13 bases stayed unmatched. The chain's CDR3 is CSAWGRDGRYYNEQFF. The CDR3 DNA is TGCAGTGCTTGGGGACGAGACGGGAGGTACTACAATGAGCAGTTCTTC.

The chain uses TRBV5-1 and TRBJ2-6, with TRBD2 as a possible D gene (5 bases). V was cut by 0 bases and J by 0 bases, with 10 bases left in between. Germline V gives CDR1 SGHRS, CDR2 YFSETQ. This CDR3 is built from 17 residues. The CDR3 DNA reads TGCGCCAGCAGCTTGGGCATCGGGAACTCTGGGGCCAACGTCCTGACTTTC. It is translated as CASSLGIGNSGANVLTF.

This clonotype was counted only a few times. The V gene is TRBV5-1, the J gene TRBJ2-3; D is unresolved. The CDR3 is 12 amino acids. Germline V CDR1 and CDR2: SGHRS, YFSETQ. V lost 3 bases and J 6 bases, leaving 8 bases between the germline ends. The CDR3 coding sequence is TGCGCCAGCAGCTCAAATTGGGATACGCAGTATTTT. It codes for CASSSNWDTQYF.

This rearrangement joins TRBV2 to TRBJ2-1, with TRBD2 matching 7 bases. CDR1 is SNHLY, CDR2 FYNNEI, per germline. The CDR3 runs 15 residues. The V segment lost 6 bases and the J segment 0 bases; nucleotides outside the gene matches: 5. CDR3 region: CASSPRDYSYNEQFF. The CDR3 coding sequence is TGTGCCAGCAGCCCCCGGGACTACTCCTACAATGAGCAGTTCTTC.

The table lists this clonotype with a few counts. The chain links TRBV11-2 to TRBJ1-2; 9 bases map to TRBD1. J was trimmed by 3 bases and V by 1 base; bases with no gene match: 9. This CDR3 is built from 17 residues. Germline V gene sequence: CDR1 SGHAT, CDR2 FQNNGV. CDR3 in amino acids: CASSLGSTGGTHYGYTF. The CDR3 bases are TGTGCCAGCAGCTTAGGCTCTACAGGGGGCACTCACTATGGCTACACCTTC.

This clonotype was observed a few times. The chain joins TRBV12-3 or TRBV12-4 to TRBJ2-7, with D tentatively TRBD1 (6 bases). This CDR3 has 13 residues. Trimming took 6 bases from V and 4 from J, leaving 13 bases between them. The DNA for the CDR3 is TGTGCCAGCAGACCTACTACAGGGTACGAGCAGTACTTC. Encoded protein: CASRPTTGYEQYF.

A few counts support this clonotype. CDR3 residues: CAISTSGGYNEQFF. Here the CDR3 DNA reads TGTGCCATCTCGACTAGCGGGGGGTACAATGAGCAGTTCTTC. This chain links TRBV2 with TRBJ2-1; 13 bases are a match to TRBD2. CDR3 size: 14 residues. From germline, CDR1 is SNHLY and CDR2 FYNNEI. Germline trimming cut 10 bases from V and 4 bases from J; bases unmatched to any gene: 4.

The chain combines TRBV7-3 with TRBJ2-3, with D tentatively TRBD2 (5 bases). The CDR3 is made up of 17 amino acids. Trimming cost V 0 bases and J 1 base, with 14 bases left between them. Germline CDR1 reads SGHTA; CDR2 reads FQGTGA. CDR3 residues: CASSLTGTRRGTDTQYF. CDR3 nucleotides: TGTGCCAGCAGCTTAACTGGCACTAGACGCGGCACAGATACGCAGTATTTT.